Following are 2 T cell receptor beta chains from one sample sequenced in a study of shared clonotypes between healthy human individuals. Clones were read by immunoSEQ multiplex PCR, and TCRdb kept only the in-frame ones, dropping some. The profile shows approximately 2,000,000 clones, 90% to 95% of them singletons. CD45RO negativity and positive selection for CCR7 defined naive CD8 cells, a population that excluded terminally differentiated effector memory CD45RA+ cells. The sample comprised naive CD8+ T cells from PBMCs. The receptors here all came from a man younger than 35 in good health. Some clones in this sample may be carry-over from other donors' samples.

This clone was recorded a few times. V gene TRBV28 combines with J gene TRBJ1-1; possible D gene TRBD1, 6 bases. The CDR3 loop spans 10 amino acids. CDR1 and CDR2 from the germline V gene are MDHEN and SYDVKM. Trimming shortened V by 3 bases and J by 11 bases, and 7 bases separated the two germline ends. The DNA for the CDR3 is TGTGCCAGCAGTTTCGACAGGGCTTTCTTT. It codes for CASSFDRAFF.

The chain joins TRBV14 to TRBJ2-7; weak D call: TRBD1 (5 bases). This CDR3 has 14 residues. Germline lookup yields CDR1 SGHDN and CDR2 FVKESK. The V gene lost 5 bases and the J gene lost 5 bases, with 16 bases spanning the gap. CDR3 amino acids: CASSAQGDWDEQYF. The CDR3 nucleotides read TGTGCCAGCAGCGCCCAGGGTGACTGGGACGAGCAGTACTTC.